This T cell receptor (beta chain) derives from a study of T cell responses to AZD1222 COVID-19 vaccine. Turning to the study itself: Analysis merged second doses at about 4 or about 12 weeks.

V dropped 6 bases and J dropped 6; count of bases not matched to a gene: 9. This CDR3 region has 14 residues. Looked up from germline, CDR1 is MNHEY and CDR2 is SMNVEV (reference sequence). Clones were read by immunoSEQ multiplex PCR, and TCRdb kept only the in-frame ones, dropping some. The sample has 130,000 or so clones, approximately 85% seen once. About this clone itself: Its antigen is not identified.

Whole-study results and caveats: Baseline antibody screening turned up just a handful of seropositive AZD1222 recipients. Elevations in Spike-specific TCR breadth and depth followed administration of two AZD1222 doses.

The receptor comes from an adult in good health. V gene TRBV27 combines with J gene TRBJ2-7; 9 bases fit TRBD2. The sequenced sample was peripheral blood, obtained on day 0 of AZD1222 vaccination. The CDR3 loop is CASRFSGRAGEQYF. DNA for the CDR3: TGTGCCAGCAGATTTAGCGGGAGAGCCGGCGAGCAGTACTTC.